The 13 T cell receptor beta chains below come from one sample, sequenced in a study of CD8+CD57+ T cells in acquired aplastic anemia. TCR beta VDJ and CDR3 profiling used genomic DNA as template. TCRdb independently ran MiXCR on the reads; one entry per CDR3 protein. The sample contains some 120,000 distinct CDR3 sequences, about half of which appear only once. The sequencing sample was made of sorted CD4+, CD8+, or CD8+CD57+ T cells (not recorded which) from PBMCs. These receptors came from a human donor in good health, serving as a control.

As concerns this clonotype: The missing conserved phenylalanine or tryptophan at the end of this CDR3 makes a read error likely. The chain joins TRBV3-1 to TRBJ2-2; tentative D call: TRBD2 (6 bases). V was clipped by 0 bases and J by 6 bases, with 14 bases between them. The germline CDR1 and CDR2 sequences are LGHDT and YNNKEL (reference sequence). This CDR3 has 16 residues. The DNA of the CDR3 is TGTGCCAGCAGCCAAGATCGAGGGGAGGTGGCCGGGGAGCTGTTTTCT. As protein: CASSQDRGEVAGELFS.

This clonotype was found many times. The chain joins TRBV18 to TRBJ2-5; 7 positions agree with TRBD1. CDR1 and CDR2 from the germline V gene are KGHSH and LQKENI. The length of the CDR3 is 13 residues. Germline trimming cut 8 bases from V and 3 bases from J; bases unmatched to any gene: 6. CDR3 residues: CASQPGQKETQYF. The CDR3 region has the DNA TGTGCCAGCCAACCGGGACAGAAAGAGACCCAGTACTTC. Drawing the rest from reference TRBV18 and TRBJ2-5, the complete variable domain is NAGVMQNPRHLVRRRGQEARLRCSPMKGHSHVYWYRQLPEEGLKFMVYLQKENIIDESGMPKERFSAEFPKEGPSILRIQQVVRGDSAAYFCASQPGQKETQYFGPGTRLLVL.

This clonotype showed up many times. The chain carries TRBV6-1 and TRBJ1-3, with D perhaps matching TRBD1 (6 bases). V lost 0 bases and J lost 8, with 17 bases in between. The CDR3 runs to 16 residues. Germline assignment: CDR1 MNHNS and CDR2 SASEGT. The CDR3 region is CASSEAQGLRLDTIYF. CDR3 nucleotide sequence: TGTGCCAGCAGTGAAGCGCAGGGGTTGCGGTTGGACACCATATATTTT.

V usage is TRBV20-1 and J usage is TRBJ2-7, with 10 nucleotides matching TRBD1. J gave up 4 bases and V 8 bases, and 11 bases lay outside the gene matches. The CDR3 is 14 amino acids. CDR1 DFQATT and CDR2 SNEGSKA come from the germline V gene (reference sequence). The CDR3 region is CSSIPGQGKYEQYF. CDR3 DNA: TGCAGTTCGATTCCGGGACAGGGGAAGTACGAGCAGTACTTC.

As to this clonotype: It may be a read error: a sequence one base away is much more abundant. V is TRBV13 and J is TRBJ1-1, with D tentatively TRBD1 (6 bases). CDR1 is PRHDT, CDR2 FYEKMQ, per germline (reference sequence). The length of the CDR3 is 14 residues. In nucleotides, the CDR3 is TGTGCCAGCAGCCCAATCGACAGGAACGCTGAAGCTTTCTTT. Amino acids: CASSPIDRNAEAFF.

The chain recombines TRBV20-1 with TRBJ2-7, with TRBD2 identical over 12 bases. The CDR3 is 14 residues long. Germline CDR1 is DFQATT and CDR2 is SNEGSKA (reference sequence). V lost 3 bases to trimming and J lost 2 bases; unmatched junction nucleotides: 2. The CDR3, as DNA: TGCAGTGCTAGGACTAGCGGGGGAACCTACGAGCAGTACTTC. This sequence encodes CSARTSGGTYEQYF.

About this clonotype: The germline gene is not matched at one end of the junction; a read error may be the cause. The gene calls are TRBV2 and TRBJ1-2; D is ambiguous. There are 11 residues in the CDR3. CDR1 is SNHLY and CDR2 is FYNNEI in the germline V gene. The CDR3 is CTSSSDTADTF. The CDR3 nucleotides are TGTACCAGCAGTTCTGACACAGCGGACACCTTC.

A word on this clonotype: Germline and junction disagree at one end, which may indicate a read error. V and J are TRBV20-1 and TRBJ2-1; D may be TRBD1 (6 bases). The CDR3 consists of 12 residues. Germline V gives CDR1 DFQATT, CDR2 SNEGSKA (reference sequence). In nucleotides, the CDR3 is TGCAGTGCTAGATTGAGGGGGTGGGGACGGTCCTTC. Amino acids: CSARLRGWGRSF.

The count of this clonotype is one. The rearrangement joins TRBV20-1 to TRBJ1-2; D unresolved. The CDR3 length is 12 residues. Germline-derived CDR1 and CDR2 are DFQATT and SNEGSKA (reference sequence). The V end lost 3 bases, the J end lost 5 bases, and 10 bases lay between the germline ends. CDR3 sequence: CSASQPGYGYTF. In nucleotides, the CDR3 is TGCAGTGCTAGCCAGCCCGGTTATGGCTACACCTTC.

This clonotype came up many times. V and J are TRBV25-1 and TRBJ1-2; 7 nucleotides match TRBD1. Germline CDR1 MGHDK, CDR2 SYGVNS. The J segment lost 6 bases and the V segment lost 6 bases, leaving 7 bases of the junction unmatched. The CDR3 has 13 residues. The CDR3 bases are TGTGCCAGCAGCGTGACAGGGTCGCATGGCTACACCTTC. Protein sequence: CASSVTGSHGYTF.

The CDR3 sequence: CASSSSGGSSYEQYF. The CDR3 DNA reads as TGTGCCAGCAGCTCTTCCGGGGGGAGCTCCTACGAGCAGTACTTC. The rearrangement uses TRBV7-2 and TRBJ2-7, with 7 bases lining up with TRBD2. There are 15 residues in the CDR3. V lost 4 bases and J lost 0; bases outside the gene matches: 6. Germline V gives CDR1 SGHTA, CDR2 FQGNSA. Complete variable domain (other parts from reference TRBV7-2 and TRBJ2-7): GAGVSQSPSNKVTEKGKDVELRCDPISGHTALYWYRQSLGQGLEFLIYFQGNSAPDKSGLPSDRFSAERTGGSVSTLTIQRTQQEDSAVYLCASSSSGGSSYEQYFGPGTRLTVT.

This chain links TRBV2 with TRBJ1-1, with D perhaps matching TRBD1 (5 bases). CDR1 and CDR2 from the germline V gene are SNHLY and FYNNEI. The V end lost 5 bases, the J end lost 10 bases, and 17 bases lay between the germline ends. The CDR3 contains 13 residues. This CDR3 reads CASSYPGTTPAFF. As DNA, the CDR3 is TGTGCCAGCAGTTACCCCGGGACTACTCCAGCTTTCTTT.

The chain uses TRBV15 and TRBJ2-2; tentatively, D is TRBD2 (5 bases). Germline loops: CDR1 LNHNV, CDR2 YYDKDF (reference sequence). The CDR3 contains 16 residues. Deletions cut 0 bases from V and 5 bases from J, with 13 bases between. CDR3 in amino acids: CATSRDTGVGTGELFF. CDR3 coding DNA: TGTGCCACCAGCAGAGATACCGGGGTAGGGACCGGGGAGCTGTTTTTT.